This T cell receptor beta chain is drawn from a study of CD8 T cells in ankylosing spondylitis. This clonotype was counted many times. Germline values: CDR1 KGHSH, CDR2 LQKENI. The V and J ends lost 2 bases and 3 bases respectively, with 10 bases between them. This CDR3 is built from 14 residues. TCRdb processed the 5' RACE reads anew with MiXCR; each CDR3 protein has one entry. The sample includes roughly 60,000 distinct CDR3 sequences, 6% to 8% of them seen just once. The TCR was taken from a male donor with ankylosing spondylitis. Input material: synovial fluid, either unsorted or a sorted T cell fraction (not recorded which). J is TRBJ1-1 and V is TRBV18; D ambiguous. The CDR3 DNA sequence: TGTGCCAGCTCACCATTGGGGAGTGACACTGAAGCTTTCTTT. This sequence encodes CASSPLGSDTEAFF.